One sample yielded the 5 T cell receptor beta chains listed below, sequenced in a study of tissue T cells after allogeneic stem cell transplantation. Repertoires were generated with immunoSEQ multiplex PCR, while TCRdb's copy carries only in-frame clones and drops some. The top ten clones hold 9.2% of a sample with about 9,600 clones, about three fifths of them seen once. The material sequenced was tissue from the ileum, taken at autopsy. The receptors derive from a woman aged 18-49 years with breast cancer.

V gene TRBV11-2 combines with J gene TRBJ1-1; D remains ambiguous. Germline values: CDR1 SGHAT, CDR2 FQNNGV. CDR3 length: 12 residues. Trimming cost V 3 bases and J 4 bases, with 6 bases left between them. CDR3 residues: CASSFRGTEAFF. DNA of the CDR3: TGTGCCAGCAGCTTCCGGGGCACTGAAGCTTTCTTT.

This chain uses TRBV28 with TRBJ2-1, with 8 bases that match TRBD1. V shed 6 bases and J 1 base; nucleotides not matched to a gene: 8. The CDR3 has 16 residues. Germline V gene sequence: CDR1 MDHEN, CDR2 SYDVKM. Here the CDR3 reads CASSPLDRGSYNEQFF. In nucleotides, the CDR3 is TGTGCCAGCAGCCCTCTCGACAGGGGATCCTACAATGAGCAGTTCTTC.

The chain recombines TRBV6-2 or TRBV6-3 with TRBJ2-7; 11 positions agree with TRBD2. The CDR3 is 16 residues long. Germline V gives CDR1 MNHEY, CDR2 SVGEGT. The junction had 6 bases not matched to a gene; V was cut back by 3 bases and J by 2 bases. As DNA, the CDR3 is TGTGCCAGCAGTTATTCCCTAGCGGGGGGAACCTACGAGCAGTACTTC. Its protein product is CASSYSLAGGTYEQYF.

The chain uses TRBV10-1 and TRBJ2-1; the D gene is possibly TRBD1 (6 bases). The germline V and J ends were trimmed by 3 bases and 8 bases, with 17 bases remaining between them. The germline V gene has CDR1 WNHNN and CDR2 SYGVQD (reference sequence). This CDR3 contains 15 residues. CDR3 in amino acids: CASSDLRQAFDEQFF. CDR3 nucleotide sequence: TGCGCCAGCAGTGACTTGAGACAGGCATTCGATGAGCAGTTCTTC.

The chain carries TRBV10-3 and TRBJ2-2; 9 bases agree with TRBD2. CDR1 and CDR2 from the germline V gene are ENHRY and SYGVKD. The V gene end was trimmed by 8 bases and the J gene end by 7 bases; junction bases not matched to a gene: 2. The CDR3 loop spans 12 amino acids. The CDR3 reads CAIGGGGGELFF. As DNA, the CDR3 is TGTGCCATCGGCGGGGGGGGCGGGGAGCTGTTTTTT.